This T cell receptor (beta chain) derives from a study of human T cells and chemical hapten exposure (dated by TCRdb to the early 2020s). Concerning the study at large: For sensitization, 2% DPC in acetone was applied to a roughly 2 cm by roughly 2 cm area of upper inner arm skin. This study followed changes in the peripheral blood TCR repertoire in vivo during primary and secondary sensitization of alopecia patients to the hapten diphenylcyclopropenone (DPC). Alopecia areata with under or over 50% scalp involvement, alopecia totalis and alopecia universalis were represented in the patient cohort, which was mostly female. Patch tests used Finn chambers with 0.01% DPC on the upper back, scored after 6 days by International Contact Dermatitis Research Group standards. Twenty-nine alopecia patients gave blood for TCR sequencing at one to four time points (pre-sensitization, 2, 6 and 24 weeks). Libraries were pooled for sequencing, and variation in per-sample TCR yields was attributed mainly to small differences in library volumes within the pool. Throughout the study period of about 22 weeks, patients also received therapeutic DPC doses to the scalp every week. Blood samples were taken from patients before sensitization (week 0) and at 2, 6 and about 24 weeks after DPC sensitization. Points the paper makes about the study in general: Patch test score correlated positively with the number of PT1 expanded TCRs, reaching significance at thresholds 8, 16 and 32 but not at 4. Significantly more large CDR3 similarity clusters were formed by expanded TCRs than by pre-sensitization or healthy control sets, consistent with antigen-driven responses. Because all patients had alopecia, a presumed autoimmune disease, the immune response of the patients might differ from that of healthy individuals. DPC sensitization did not change the number of TCRs with a frequency above 1 in 1000, and there was no evidence of changes in global repertoire structure. After repeated subsampling, the strength of the expansion versus patch-test correlation and the threshold at which it became significant changed.

The time point label, as the study defines it: patch test 1, 2 weeks after DPC sensitization. The treatment or condition label of this sample denotes: therapeutic diphenylcyclopropenone sensitization with weekly scalp DPC. Blood at each patch-test visit was drawn before the patch test was applied. To be eligible, patients had to be aged 18 to 70, diagnosed with alopecia and judged suitable for DPC therapy, while pregnant patients were excluded. Total RNA was extracted from unfractionated whole blood that had been collected in Tempus Blood RNA tubes. Remarks on this clonotype: The target of this receptor is not known. The input lacks base qualities; no much larger clone sits a single base away.

Preparation of the library involved RACE. The reads were generated on a NextSeq 500. Library preparation attached unique molecular identifiers to individual cDNA molecules for quantitative, reproducible TCR counting. Each blood RNA sample was used to sequence both TCR alpha and TCR beta chains. In the paper's pipeline: A median of about 89,000 TCRs per sample was observed, with a range of 23,224 to 690,600. V, J and CDR3 annotation of the TCR reads was carried out using the Decombinator software suite. For PS versus PT1 abundance plots, all samples were subsampled to the same number of TCRs (28,000). TCRs were defined as expanded if absent before sensitization and observed at least eight times at the 2-week time point. The public reads were quality trimmed at Q25 with fastp and then assembled into clones with MiXCR by TCRdb, keeping productive beta chains. Rows are combined by CDR3 protein, so each entry shows the most common genes and DNA. For this entry, the V and J calls and clone size follow TCRdb and not the study's own pipeline. Present in this sample are under 120,000 distinct CDR3 sequences, more than 9.5% of which were seen just once. The leading ten clones occupy under 4.5% of the sample.

The germline V gene (reference sequence) gives CDR1 as DFQATT and CDR2 as SNEGSKA. Including the terminal cysteine and phenylalanine, the CDR3 comprises 14 residues. Solely the CDR3 DNA is kept, with 42 bases framed from the first base. The germline ends are 11 bases apart after V is trimmed by 2 bases and J by 2 bases. The clonotype originates from a woman aged 40 to 50 with alopecia areata. Some clones in this sample may be carry-over from other donors' samples. Sequences were derived from whole blood, sampled in connection with sensitization to the hapten diphenylcyclopropenone (DPC). This receptor chain uses TRBV20-1 and TRBJ2-3; a tentative D match to TRBD1 spans 6 bases. The DNA reads TGCAGTGCTAGACCGACAGGCCTCACAGATACGCAGTATTTT. Its amino acids are CSARPTGLTDTQYF.